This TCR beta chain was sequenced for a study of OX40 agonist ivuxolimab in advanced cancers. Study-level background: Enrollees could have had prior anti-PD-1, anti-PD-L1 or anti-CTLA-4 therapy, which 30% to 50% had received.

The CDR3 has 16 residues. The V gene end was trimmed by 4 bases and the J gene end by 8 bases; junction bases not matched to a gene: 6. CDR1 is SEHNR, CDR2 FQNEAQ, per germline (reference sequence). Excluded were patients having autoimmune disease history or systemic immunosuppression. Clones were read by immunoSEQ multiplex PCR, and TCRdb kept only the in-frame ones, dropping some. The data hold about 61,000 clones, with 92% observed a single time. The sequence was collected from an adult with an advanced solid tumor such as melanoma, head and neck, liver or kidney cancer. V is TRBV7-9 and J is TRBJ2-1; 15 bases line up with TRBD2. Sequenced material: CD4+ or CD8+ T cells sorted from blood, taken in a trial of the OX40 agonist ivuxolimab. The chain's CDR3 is CASSSGLAGGSDEQFF. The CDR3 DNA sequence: TGTGCCAGCAGCTCAGGACTAGCGGGGGGGAGTGATGAGCAGTTCTTC. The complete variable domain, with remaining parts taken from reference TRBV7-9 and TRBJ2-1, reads DTGVSQNPRHKITKRGQNVTFRCDPISEHNRLYWYRQTLGQGPEFLTYFQNEAQLEKSRLLSDRFSAERPKGSFSTLEIQRTEQGDSAMYLCASSSGLAGGSDEQFFGPGTRLTVL.